This is a list of T cell receptor beta chains from one sample in a study of T cell responses to AZD1222 COVID-19 vaccine. Profiling relied on immunoSEQ multiplex PCR, and the TCRdb table lists in-frame clones only, not all of them. The data hold under 20,000 clones, with more than 70% observed a single time. The sequences come from peripheral blood, collected 28 days after the second AZD1222 dose. Receptors originate from an adult who received the AZD1222 COVID-19 vaccine. The conserved cysteine and the conserved F or W are not part of the CDR3 here. Each record gives: V gene, J gene, CDR3 protein.

>TRBV6-8|TRBJ1-6
ASTRWGWAYNSPLH
>TRBV19|TRBJ1-1
ASSISRTEAF
>TRBV2|TRBJ2-1
ASGPMREQF
>TRBV12-3/TRBV12-4|TRBJ2-1
ATAMGGNNEQF
>TRBV6-2/TRBV6-3|TRBJ1-5
ASSPWDGNQPQH
>TRBV7-3|TRBJ2-1
ASSLKSSGGYNEQF
>TRBV28|TRBJ1-2
ASNPPGQGDGYT
>TRBV4-3|TRBJ1-1
ASSPTLNTEAF
>TRBV24-1|TRBJ2-7
ATSDAHMTPNEQY
>TRBV10-3|TRBJ1-4
AISESGTGEKLF
>TRBV7-2|TRBJ2-7
ASSSRQASYEQY
>TRBV24-1|TRBJ1-2
ATSDHDGYGYT
>TRBV30|TRBJ1-6
AWSGFREWETGGWDSPLH
>TRBV5-6|TRBJ2-7
ASSLNPNYEQY
>TRBV30|TRBJ2-7
AWTIGTGPYEQY
>TRBV7-2|TRBJ1-5
ASSQHSSGQPQH
>TRBV6-2/TRBV6-3|TRBJ1-1
ASSYPAGGTEAF